Listed here are 27 T cell receptor beta chains from one sample, sequenced in a study of vaccination and CD4 T cells after COVID-19. Specified treatment: roughly 10-day PBMC culture with coronavirus spike peptide pools or control peptides (ViraFEST assay). Scientists ran DNA taken from cultured CD4+ T cells through the Oncomine TCR Beta short-read assay for sequencing. Each CDR3 protein gets one entry after TCRdb re-called the PCR reads with MiXCR. The sample includes about 19,000 distinct CDR3 sequences, less than 70% of them seen just once. Their antigens are not known. Sequencing was done on a sample of CD4+ T cells from blood, cultured in vitro. The receptors shown here come from a human donor who had recovered from COVID-19.

The rearrangement joins TRBV3-1 to TRBJ2-2; D is unresolved. Germline V gene lookup returns CDR1 LGHDT and CDR2 YNNKEL (reference sequence). The CDR3 runs 13 residues. V was pared by 1 base and J by 6 bases, with 6 bases between. The CDR3 here is CASSQASAGELFF. CDR3 coding DNA: TGTGCCAGCAGCCAAGCTTCGGCCGGGGAGCTGTTTTTT. Full variable domain (rest looked up from reference TRBV3-1 and TRBJ2-2): DTAVSQTPKYLVTQMGNDKSIKCEQNLGHDTMYWYKQDSKKFLKIMFSYNNKELIINETVPNRFSPKSPDKAHLNLHINSLELGDSAVYFCASSQASAGELFFGEGSRLTVL.

Only a few counts were recorded for this clonotype. The chain carries TRBV24-1 and TRBJ1-1; no clear D. This CDR3 comprises 14 residues. V dropped 5 bases and J dropped 1 base, with 10 bases sitting between them. Germline V gene lookup returns CDR1 KGHDR and CDR2 SFDVKD. CDR3 loop: CATSAPQENTEAFF. CDR3 nucleotides: TGTGCCACCAGTGCCCCGCAGGAGAACACTGAAGCTTTCTTT.

This clonotype was seen once. The chain couples TRBV20-1 to TRBJ2-7; unclear D gene. With 6 bases removed from V and 5 bases from J, the gap between germline ends came to 17 bases. Germline V lookup: CDR1 DFQATT, CDR2 SNEGSKA (reference sequence). The length of the CDR3 is 13 residues. The DNA of the CDR3 is TGCAGTGCCCCCGGCATGGGAACGAACGAGCAGTACTTC. Encoded protein: CSAPGMGTNEQYF.

This chain uses TRBV5-1 with TRBJ2-3, with D possibly TRBD2 on 6 matching bases. This CDR3 comprises 16 residues. Germline V gene sequence: CDR1 SGHRS, CDR2 YFSETQ. V lost 7 bases and J lost 4, with 22 bases in between. In DNA, the CDR3 is TGCGCCAGCGAAAGCCGGGACCCCGGAGGGGCAGATACGCAGTATTTT. It codes for CASESRDPGGADTQYF. Variable domain in full (rest from reference TRBV5-1 and TRBJ2-3): KAGVTQTPRYLIKTRGQQVTLSCSPISGHRSVSWYQQTPGQGLQFLFEYFSETQRNKGNFPGRFSGRQFSNSRSEMNVSTLELGDSALYLCASESRDPGGADTQYFGPGTRLTVL.

This clonotype was counted between two and nine times. V usage is TRBV10-3 and J usage is TRBJ2-3, with D tentatively TRBD1 (6 bases). V was trimmed by 9 bases and J by 6 bases, leaving 13 bases between them. The CDR3 is 12 amino acids. Germline lookup yields CDR1 ENHRY and CDR2 SYGVKD. The CDR3 is CAITGQGDTQYF. CDR3 sequence (DNA): TGTGCCATTACAGGCCAGGGGGATACGCAGTATTTT.

The chain is built from TRBV10-3 and TRBJ1-6; D is possibly TRBD1 (5 bases). The CDR3 loop spans 13 amino acids. Trimming left V 7 bases short and J 9 bases short, with 13 bases between. Per the germline V gene, CDR1 is ENHRY and CDR2 is SYGVKD. The CDR3 reads CAIMAGLGSPLHF. The DNA for the CDR3 is TGTGCCATCATGGCAGGGCTGGGTTCACCCCTCCACTTT.

The chain has TRBV5-8 and TRBJ1-6; perhaps TRBD1 as D (5 bases). Germline CDR1 is SGHTS and CDR2 is YDEGEE. The CDR3 has 13 amino acids. Trimming left V 2 bases short and J 10 bases short, with 10 bases between. As DNA, the CDR3 is TGTGCCAGCAGCTTCCGGGGCGGATCACCCCTCCACTTT. Translation gives CASSFRGGSPLHF.

This clonotype has a handful of counts. This chain joins TRBV6-1 and TRBJ1-2, with D perhaps TRBD1 (5 bases). V dropped 2 bases and J dropped 3 bases, with 10 bases sitting between them. The germline gives CDR1 MNHNS, CDR2 SASEGT. The CDR3 consists of 14 residues. CDR3: CASSELGPDYGYTF. In nucleotides, the CDR3 is TGTGCCAGCAGTGAATTGGGGCCAGACTATGGCTACACCTTC.

The V gene is TRBV6-2 or TRBV6-3, the J gene TRBJ2-1, with D uncertain. Germline V lookup: CDR1 MNHEY, CDR2 SVGEGT. Trimming took off 2 bases at V and 9 bases at J, with 11 bases between the two ends. The length of the CDR3 is 13 residues. The CDR3 DNA reads TGTGCCAGCAGTTACCTCGCGGAAGGTGAGCAGTTCTTC. The encoded protein is CASSYLAEGEQFF.

V and J are TRBV7-8 and TRBJ2-7; possible D gene TRBD1, 6 bases. V dropped 0 bases and J dropped 0 bases, with 9 bases sitting between them. This CDR3 comprises 15 residues. The germline CDR1 and CDR2 sequences are SGHVS and FQNEAQ. This CDR3 is CASSLAGHSSYEQYF. As DNA, the CDR3 is TGTGCCAGCAGCTTAGCGGGACATAGCTCCTACGAGCAGTACTTC.

The J gene is TRBJ2-5, the V gene TRBV5-1; D uncertain. The CDR3 runs to 14 residues. Germline values: CDR1 SGHRS, CDR2 YFSETQ. Trimming took off 4 bases at V and 1 base at J, with 11 bases between the two ends. The CDR3 spells CASSLHGRQETQYF. CDR3 nucleotides: TGCGCCAGCAGCCTGCACGGCCGCCAAGAGACCCAGTACTTC.

The genes are TRBV6-1 and TRBJ1-2; D is unclear. The V end lost 6 bases, the J end lost 0 bases, and 14 bases lay between the germline ends. The CDR3 covers 15 residues. Germline V gene data show CDR1 as MNHNS and CDR2 as SASEGT. The CDR3 DNA reads TGTGCCAGCAGCGCCGAGCCCCGGGCTAACTATGGCTACACCTTC. It encodes CASSAEPRANYGYTF.

This clonotype was observed a few times. The rearrangement joins TRBV7-6 to TRBJ2-2; 8 nucleotides align to TRBD2. V lost 4 bases, J lost 4 bases, and 5 bases stayed unmatched. Germline loops: CDR1 SGHVS, CDR2 FNYEAQ. This CDR3 has 15 residues. The CDR3 DNA reads TGTGCCAGCAGCTCGAGGACTAGCTCCACCGGGGAGCTGTTTTTT. It translates to CASSSRTSSTGELFF.

This sequence joins TRBV7-2 and TRBJ1-6; D is uncertain. Germline V CDR1 and CDR2: SGHTA, FQGNSA. V lost 2 bases, J lost 13 bases, and 9 bases lay in between. The CDR3 is 12 residues long. The CDR3 coding sequence is TGTGCCAGCAGCTTATTTTCAAGGCCCCTCCACTTT. Its translation: CASSLFSRPLHF.

CDR3 nucleotides: TGCAGTGCTAGAGATAGTAGCGGTCTCACCGGGGAGCTGTTTTTT. Translated: CSARDSSGLTGELFF. The rearrangement uses TRBV20-1 and TRBJ2-2; perhaps TRBD2 as D (6 bases). Looked up from germline, CDR1 is DFQATT and CDR2 is SNEGSKA (reference sequence). Between the trimmed V and J ends, which lost 0 bases and 4 bases, there was a span of 12 bases. This CDR3 comprises 15 residues.

This sequence joins TRBV7-3 and TRBJ2-5, with D perhaps TRBD2 (5 bases). CDR1 and CDR2 from the germline V gene are SGHTA and FQGTGA. V was cut by 4 bases and J by 0 bases, with 9 bases left in between. This CDR3 region has 14 residues. This CDR3 is CASSSTGNQETQYF. The CDR3 region has the DNA TGTGCCAGCAGCTCAACCGGGAACCAAGAGACCCAGTACTTC.

As DNA, the CDR3 is TGTGCCTGGAGTCAGGGCGGGCTGCGGGGCAATCAGCCCCAGCATTTT. Translation: CAWSQGGLRGNQPQHF. V is TRBV30 and J is TRBJ1-5; the D gene is possibly TRBD1 (5 bases). This CDR3 has 16 residues. Deletions cut 2 bases from V and 2 bases from J, with 16 bases between. Germline lookup yields CDR1 GTSNPN and CDR2 SVGIG (reference sequence).

This clonotype was seen a few times. This chain connects TRBV12-3 or TRBV12-4 to TRBJ1-2; a possible D gene is TRBD1 (5 bases). The CDR3 runs 13 residues. Trimming took off 4 bases at V and 4 bases at J, with 10 bases between the two ends. CDR3 amino acids: CASSYPRGYGYTF. CDR3 in DNA: TGTGCCAGCAGTTACCCGAGGGGCTATGGCTACACCTTC.

The chain is built from TRBV12-3 or TRBV12-4 and TRBJ1-1, with unresolved D. V lost 6 bases to trimming and J lost 5 bases, with 16 bases between them. There are 14 residues in the CDR3. As DNA, the CDR3 is TGTGCCAGCAGCCCCAGCGGGGTGAGAACTGAAGCTTTCTTT. Translation gives CASSPSGVRTEAFF.

This sequence joins TRBV11-2 and TRBJ2-7; D gene unclear. Germline CDR1 is SGHAT and CDR2 is FQNNGV. The length of the CDR3 is 14 residues. V dropped 2 bases and J dropped 6 bases, with 14 bases sitting between them. CDR3 protein: CASSLYGITGEQYF. CDR3 nucleotide sequence: TGTGCCAGCAGCTTATATGGGATAACCGGCGAGCAGTACTTC.

The rearrangement uses TRBV3-1 and TRBJ1-1, with D possibly being TRBD1 (6 bases). The germline gives CDR1 LGHDT, CDR2 YNNKEL (reference sequence). The CDR3 has 15 residues. Between the trimmed V and J ends, which lost 5 bases and 1 base, there was a span of 14 bases. The CDR3 loop is CASSSRQVSNTEAFF. CDR3 sequence (DNA): TGTGCCAGCAGCTCCCGACAGGTATCGAACACTGAAGCTTTCTTT. Based on the CDR3 plus reference TRBV3-1 and TRBJ1-1, the full variable domain is DTAVSQTPKYLVTQMGNDKSIKCEQNLGHDTMYWYKQDSKKFLKIMFSYNNKELIINETVPNRFSPKSPDKAHLNLHINSLELGDSAVYFCASSSRQVSNTEAFFGQGTRLTVV.

The chain links TRBV5-4 to TRBJ2-3, with TRBD2 matching 13 bases. The CDR3 spans 15 residues. Unmatched junction bases numbered 4, after V lost 1 base and J lost 8 bases. From germline, CDR1 is SGHNT and CDR2 YYREEE (reference sequence). This chain's CDR3 is CASSLSTSGRSTQYF. The CDR3 nucleotides are TGTGCCAGCAGCTTGTCGACTAGCGGGAGGAGTACGCAGTATTTT.

The V call is TRBV11-1, the J call TRBJ2-1, with D tentatively TRBD1 (6 bases). Trimming removed 0 bases at V and 2 bases at J, with 11 bases between. Germline V gene sequence: CDR1 SGHAT, CDR2 FQDESV (reference sequence). This CDR3 comprises 16 residues. This CDR3 is CASSLAGAGAYNEQFF. CDR3 in DNA: TGTGCCAGCAGCTTAGCGGGGGCAGGGGCCTACAATGAGCAGTTCTTC.

This clonotype was counted only a few times. The rearrangement uses TRBV7-9 and TRBJ1-5, with 8 bases identical to TRBD1. The CDR3 is 16 amino acids. V lost 3 bases to trimming and J lost 2 bases; unmatched junction nucleotides: 6. CDR1 and CDR2 from the germline V gene are SEHNR and FQNEAQ (reference sequence). The DNA for the CDR3 is TGTGCCAGCAGCTTCGACAGGGGCGGAGGCAATCAGCCCCAGCATTTT. As protein: CASSFDRGGGNQPQHF.

This clonotype is termed medium-sized. The chain has TRBV20-1 and TRBJ2-7; D possibly uses TRBD1 or TRBD2 (5 bases each). The CDR3 totals 16 residues. Germline CDR1 and CDR2: DFQATT and SNEGSKA (reference sequence). V gave up 2 bases and J gave up 5 bases, with 22 bases separating them. The CDR3, as DNA: TGCAGTGCTAGACCAGTTCCCGACAGTGGAGGCAACGAGCAGTACTTC. Amino acid sequence: CSARPVPDSGGNEQYF.

The gene calls are TRBV7-2 and TRBJ2-5; D is undetermined. Germline V gene data show CDR1 as SGHTA and CDR2 as FQGNSA. The V end was cut by 1 base, the J end by 4 bases, with 7 bases between. This CDR3 comprises 13 residues. CDR3 DNA sequence: TGTGCCAGCAGCTTAGGAGGAACAGAGACCCAGTACTTC. This codes for CASSLGGTETQYF.

This clonotype is judged medium-sized. The V call is TRBV5-1, the J call TRBJ1-5, with 7 positions matching TRBD1. V was pared by 0 bases and J by 4 bases, with 4 bases of the junction left unmatched. CDR1 and CDR2 (germline): SGHRS, YFSETQ. The CDR3 is made up of 15 amino acids. The CDR3 loop reads CASSLGQGLNQPQHF. The CDR3 bases are TGCGCCAGCAGCTTGGGACAGGGCCTAAATCAGCCCCAGCATTTT.